These 17 T cell receptor beta chains originate from one sample sequenced in a study of blood T cell repertoires in COVID-19. Produced via immunoSEQ multiplex PCR; TCRdb's table is partial and in-frame only. This sample yields approximately 210,000 clones, of which roughly 88% are seen a single time; about 2.2% belongs to the top ten. Source material: peripheral blood. These receptor sequences come from a man aged 25-45 years who had recovered from COVID-19.

The chain uses TRBV5-1 and TRBJ2-3; possible D gene TRBD2, 6 bases. V lost 0 bases and J 5 bases, leaving 13 bases between the germline ends. Germline V CDR1 and CDR2: SGHRS, YFSETQ. This CDR3 spans 15 amino acids. DNA for the CDR3: TGCGCCAGCAGCTTGGTCGCGGGGCCCAAAGATACGCAGTATTTT. The encoded protein is CASSLVAGPKDTQYF.

The chain employs TRBV5-1 and TRBJ1-1; TRBD1 is a possible D gene (5 bases). Trimming removed 5 bases at V and 5 bases at J, with 13 bases between. The germline CDR1 and CDR2 sequences are SGHRS and YFSETQ. The CDR3 spans 13 residues. CDR3 nucleotide sequence: TGCGCCAGCAGTGAAACGGAGGGGACTGAAGCTTTCTTT. Translated, it gives CASSETEGTEAFF.

This chain connects TRBV5-1 to TRBJ2-7; 7 bases agree with TRBD1. V shed 7 bases and J 4 bases; nucleotides not matched to a gene: 11. Germline V CDR1 and CDR2: SGHRS, YFSETQ. The CDR3 is 14 amino acids. The CDR3 spells CASSPGQFFYEQYF. In DNA form, the CDR3 reads TGCGCCAGCTCCCCGGGACAGTTCTTTTACGAGCAGTACTTC. Variable domain in full (rest from reference TRBV5-1 and TRBJ2-7): KAGVTQTPRYLIKTRGQQVTLSCSPISGHRSVSWYQQTPGQGLQFLFEYFSETQRNKGNFPGRFSGRQFSNSRSEMNVSTLELGDSALYLCASSPGQFFYEQYFGPGTRLTVT.

CDR3 region: CASSLSGQGSYEQYF. The CDR3 nucleotides read TGTGCCAGCAGCTTGTCGGGACAGGGTTCCTACGAGCAGTACTTC. The chain combines TRBV5-6 with TRBJ2-7; TRBD1 agrees at 9 bases. This CDR3 comprises 15 residues. V lost 1 base, J lost 1 base, and 3 bases stayed unmatched. From germline, CDR1 is SGHDT and CDR2 YYEEEE. The entire variable domain, with the rest obtained from reference TRBV5-6 and TRBJ2-7, is as follows: DAGVTQSPTHLIKTRGQQVTLRCSPKSGHDTVSWYQQALGQGPQFIFQYYEEEERQRGNFPDRFSGHQFPNYSSELNVNALLLGDSALYLCASSLSGQGSYEQYFGPGTRLTVT.

The chain employs TRBV7-9 and TRBJ2-7; 7 bases match TRBD2. Trimming removed 5 bases from V and 1 base from J; junction bases left unmatched: 11. The length of the CDR3 is 16 residues. The germline V gene encodes CDR1 SEHNR and CDR2 FQNEAQ (reference sequence). CDR3 in amino acids: CASSPPPRGGSYEQYF. For the CDR3, the DNA is TGTGCCAGCAGCCCACCACCCCGGGGAGGGTCCTACGAGCAGTACTTC.

CDR3 amino acids: CASSLRATNEKLFF. The CDR3 DNA is TGTGCCAGCAGTTTAAGAGCAACTAATGAAAAACTGTTTTTT. This chain links TRBV27 with TRBJ1-4; D is unresolved. CDR3 length equals 14 residues. The V gene lost 2 bases and the J gene lost 0 bases, with 4 bases spanning the gap. Germline CDR1 MNHEY, CDR2 SMNVEV (reference sequence).

J is TRBJ1-6 and V is TRBV5-1; 10 positions agree with TRBD1. The CDR3 runs 15 residues. The V gene's germline CDR1 is SGHRS and CDR2 YFSETQ. Trimming at V came to 1 base and at J to 10 bases, leaving 5 bases not matched to a gene. In DNA, the CDR3 is TGCGCCAGCAGCTTGTACGGACAGGGGGGATCACCCCTCCACTTT. Encoded protein: CASSLYGQGGSPLHF.

V and J are TRBV29-1 and TRBJ2-1; no definite D call. The CDR3 consists of 12 residues. Trimming took 3 bases from V and 6 from J, leaving 9 bases between them. Germline CDR1 and CDR2: SQVTM and ANQGSEA. The CDR3: CSVELEANEQFF. Here the CDR3 DNA reads TGCAGCGTTGAGCTTGAGGCCAATGAGCAGTTCTTC.

A word on this clone: Other DNA sequences within the sample encode an identical CDR3. The V gene is TRBV3-1 (or the pseudogene TRBV3-2), the J gene TRBJ2-7; weak D call: TRBD2 (6 bases). Germline assignment: CDR1 LGHDT and CDR2 YNNKEL (reference sequence). V shed 5 bases and J shed 4 bases, with 18 bases lying between them. The CDR3 sequence is 15 residues long. The CDR3 loop reads CASSSLEGLAYEQYF. The CDR3 bases are TGTGCCAGCAGCTCTTTGGAGGGGTTGGCTTACGAGCAGTACTTC.

This clone showed up just a few times. The rearrangement links TRBV4-2 to TRBJ2-7, with 9 positions matching TRBD1. The V gene's germline CDR1 is LGHNA and CDR2 YNFKEQ. The ends lost 1 base at V and 4 bases at J; junction bases unmatched: 8. CDR3 size: 16 residues. CDR3 loop: CASSQVVTGGFYEQYF. Here the CDR3 DNA reads TGTGCCAGCAGCCAAGTAGTGACAGGGGGTTTTTACGAGCAGTACTTC.

The chain uses TRBV18 and TRBJ2-3, with 9 positions matching TRBD2. This CDR3 spans 16 amino acids. V lost 2 bases, J lost 4 bases, and 7 bases stayed unmatched. Per the germline V gene, CDR1 is KGHSH and CDR2 is LQKENI. CDR3 nucleotide sequence: TGTGCCAGCTCACCAGCGGGGGGGCCGTTTGCAGATACGCAGTATTTT. It yields the protein CASSPAGGPFADTQYF.

CDR3 DNA: TGCAGTGCTAGTAACACAGGTGGATTCTATGGCTACACCTTC. Protein sequence: CSASNTGGFYGYTF. The chain joins TRBV20-1 to TRBJ1-2, with D perhaps matching TRBD1 (5 bases). Germline CDR1 is DFQATT and CDR2 is SNEGSKA (reference sequence). The germline V and J ends were trimmed by 3 bases and 4 bases, with 15 bases remaining between them. There are 14 residues in the CDR3.

J is TRBJ1-2 and V is TRBV29-1; D remains unclear. The V gene lost 5 bases and the J gene lost 8 bases, with 15 bases spanning the gap. CDR1 SQVTM and CDR2 ANQGSEA come from the germline V gene. The CDR3 has 12 amino acids. Here the CDR3 DNA reads TGCAGCGTTTCTGGGTTTGCGGGAGGCTACACCTTC. It yields the protein CSVSGFAGGYTF.

CDR3 nucleotide sequence: TGTGCCAGTCGAGAGAACACCGGGGAGCTGTTTTTT. It codes for CASRENTGELFF. V usage is TRBV2 and J usage is TRBJ2-2, with no clear D. Germline CDR1 SNHLY, CDR2 FYNNEI. The CDR3 covers 12 residues. Trimming cost V 9 bases and J 1 base, with 6 bases left between them.

The chain's CDR3 is CASGRYTGELFF. CDR3 in DNA: TGTGCCAGCGGGAGGTACACCGGGGAGCTGTTTTTT. The chain uses TRBV12-3 or TRBV12-4 and TRBJ2-2, with D possibly being TRBD2 (6 bases). V was shortened by 8 bases and J by 3 bases, with 7 bases between the two germline ends. This CDR3 region has 12 residues.

The J gene is TRBJ2-7, the V gene TRBV19; 8 nucleotides line up with TRBD1. Germline V gives CDR1 LNHDA, CDR2 SQIVND (reference sequence). CDR3 length equals 15 residues. With V trimmed by 4 bases and J by 1 base, 6 bases remained unmatched. The CDR3 loop is CASSKRRDRSYEQYF. CDR3 DNA sequence: TGTGCCAGTAGTAAGCGTCGGGACAGGTCCTACGAGCAGTACTTC. Full variable domain (missing parts from reference TRBV19 and TRBJ2-7): DGGITQSPKYLFRKEGQNVTLSCEQNLNHDAMYWYRQDPGQGLRLIYYSQIVNDFQKGDIAEGYSVSREKKESFPLTVTSAQKNPTAFYLCASSKRRDRSYEQYFGPGTRLTVT.

The chain joins TRBV7-6 to TRBJ2-3; 8 bases are shared with TRBD2. The CDR3 runs 16 residues. Germline lookup yields CDR1 SGHVS and CDR2 FNYEAQ. J lost 2 bases, V lost 4 bases, and 8 bases had no gene match. CDR3 nucleotides: TGTGCCAGCAGCTCTCGGGAAGCGGGGGTCACAGATACGCAGTATTTT. Translation gives CASSSREAGVTDTQYF. The full variable domain, completed using reference TRBV7-6 and TRBJ2-3, is GAGVSQSPRYKVTKRGQDVALRCDPISGHVSLYWYRQALGQGPEFLTYFNYEAQQDKSGLPNDRFSAERPEGSISTLTIQRTEQRDSAMYRCASSSREAGVTDTQYFGPGTRLTVL.